Following are 5 T cell receptor beta chains from one sample sequenced in a study of chemoradiotherapy in HPV16-positive cancers. TCRdb keeps only in-frame clones here, not all; method: immunoSEQ multiplex PCR. The sample includes thousands of clones, about 74% of them seen just once. Sampling was done from a patient who underwent chemoradiotherapy. These receptors came from a human donor with HPV-associated anogenital cancer.

The chain employs TRBV4-2 and TRBJ1-4; D may be TRBD1 (6 bases). From germline, CDR1 is LGHNA and CDR2 YNFKEQ. Trimming cost V 4 bases and J 8 bases, with 14 bases left between them. The CDR3 totals 14 residues. Written as DNA, the CDR3 is TGTGCCAGCAGCCCCGACAGGAAGGGGGAAAAACTGTTTTTT. Its translation is CASSPDRKGEKLFF.

The V gene is TRBV19, the J gene TRBJ2-2; TRBD1 agrees at 9 bases. CDR3 length equals 16 residues. The germline gives CDR1 LNHDA, CDR2 SQIVND (reference sequence). Germline trimming cut 7 bases from V and 2 bases from J; bases unmatched to any gene: 8. The CDR3 sequence is CASKPTGGRNTGELFF. The CDR3 coding sequence is TGTGCCAGTAAACCGACAGGGGGTCGTAACACCGGGGAGCTGTTTTTT.

The chain couples TRBV5-1 to TRBJ2-1, with unresolved D. The CDR3 extends over 15 amino acids. Germline V gene data show CDR1 as SGHRS and CDR2 as YFSETQ. Trimming cost V 0 bases and J 0 bases, with 7 bases left between them. The CDR3 nucleotides are TGCGCCAGCAGCTTGGAGTCCGACTCCTACAATGAGCAGTTCTTC. Protein: CASSLESDSYNEQFF.

This clone was seen just once. The chain combines TRBV14 with TRBJ2-5; D call uncertain. CDR3 size: 12 residues. V was clipped by 2 bases and J by 5 bases, with 6 bases between them. Per the germline V gene, CDR1 is SGHDN and CDR2 is FVKESK. Here the CDR3 reads CASSQRWETQYF. CDR3 DNA: TGTGCCAGCAGCCAAAGATGGGAGACCCAGTACTTC.

The chain carries TRBV7-2 and TRBJ1-2; D ambiguous. Trimming left V 6 bases short and J 5 bases short, with 16 bases between. Germline-derived CDR1 and CDR2 are SGHTA and FQGNSA. The CDR3 covers 14 residues. CDR3 DNA: TGTGCCAGCAGTTTTAGTCCCGGGGTTTATGGCTACACCTTC. It translates to CASSFSPGVYGYTF. The variable domain in full, with the rest retrieved from reference TRBV7-2 and TRBJ1-2, is GAGVSQSPSNKVTEKGKDVELRCDPISGHTALYWYRQSLGQGLEFLIYFQGNSAPDKSGLPSDRFSAERTGGSVSTLTIQRTQQEDSAVYLCASSFSPGVYGYTFGSGTRLTVV.